This TCR beta chain is from a study of T-cell memory formation after mild COVID-19. Germline values: CDR1 KGHSH, CDR2 LQKENI. The V end was cut by 1 base, the J end by 4 bases, with 14 bases between. The CDR3 has 17 amino acids. The 5'RACE method, run with constant-segment primers, produced TCR alpha and TCR beta cDNA libraries (carrying sample barcodes and UMIs). TCRdb ran MiXCR on the 5' RACE reads and lists one entry per CDR3 protein. The table lists just over 400,000 distinct CDR3 sequences, more than 20% of them singletons. The TCR originated in an adult woman who had mild COVID-19 (a few samples of this study predate the infection). Cell type and time point are not known. The chain carries TRBV18 and TRBJ2-6; D ambiguous. Sequenced input: PBMCs or a T cell subset sorted from them (not recorded which). The CDR3 reads CASSPLTAPVGANVLTF. For the CDR3, the DNA is TGTGCCAGCTCACCACTGACCGCTCCGGTGGGGGCCAACGTCCTGACTTTC.